The 21 T cell receptor beta chains below all came from one sample that was sequenced in a study of blood T cell repertoires in COVID-19. Data came from immunoSEQ multiplex PCR; TCRdb stores just in-frame clones and leaves some out. The top ten clones hold about 14% of a sample with about 34,000 clones, 85% of them seen once. The material sequenced was peripheral blood. The receptors shown here come from a human donor with acute or convalescent COVID-19. The donor label of this sample is uncertain.

The gene calls are TRBV5-5 and TRBJ2-3; 8 bases map to TRBD1. This CDR3 has 20 amino acids. Germline V lookup: CDR1 SGHKS, CDR2 YYEKEE (reference sequence). V dropped 1 base and J dropped 1; count of bases not matched to a gene: 17. CDR3: CASSLLARGRQSAGTDTQYF. The DNA for the CDR3 is TGTGCCAGCAGCTTGTTGGCCAGGGGGCGCCAGTCGGCTGGCACAGATACGCAGTATTTT.

The chain is built from TRBV6-2 or TRBV6-3 and TRBJ2-7, with 9 nucleotides matching TRBD1. The CDR3 totals 15 residues. The germline CDR1 and CDR2 sequences are MNHEY and SVGEGT. The trim removed 2 bases at V and 3 bases at J, leaving 5 bases unmatched. The CDR3 region has the DNA TGTGCCAGCAGTTACCAGGGACAGGGATACTACGAGCAGTACTTC. As protein: CASSYQGQGYYEQYF.

This chain connects TRBV4-3 to TRBJ2-7, with 8 bases lining up with TRBD2. The CDR3 runs 16 residues. J lost 4 bases, V lost 1 base, and 9 bases had no gene match. Germline V gene sequence: CDR1 LGHNA, CDR2 YSLEER. The CDR3 DNA sequence: TGCGCCAGCAGCCAAGGGGCCGGGGGGGCGACTTACGAGCAGTACTTC. Translated, it gives CASSQGAGGATYEQYF.

The J gene is TRBJ1-4, the V gene TRBV5-6; 7 bases fit TRBD1. V lost 4 bases, J lost 3 bases, and 6 bases stayed unmatched. The CDR3 is made up of 15 amino acids. Germline loops: CDR1 SGHDT, CDR2 YYEEEE. The CDR3 DNA reads TGTGCCAGCAGCCCAGGACAGGCTCCTAATGAAAAACTGTTTTTT. Translated, it gives CASSPGQAPNEKLFF.

This clone was observed a few times. The chain joins TRBV6-6 to TRBJ2-2; 8 nucleotides line up with TRBD2. Trimming took 7 bases from V and 6 from J; bases not matched to a gene: 10. From germline, CDR1 is MNHNY and CDR2 SVGAGI (reference sequence). The length of the CDR3 is 15 residues. The CDR3 is CASTFSGGKPGELFF. Here the CDR3 DNA reads TGTGCCAGCACCTTCAGCGGGGGAAAACCCGGGGAGCTGTTTTTT.

The gene calls are TRBV5-4 and TRBJ2-7; 7 bases are a match to TRBD1. Germline V gene lookup returns CDR1 SGHNT and CDR2 YYREEE (reference sequence). The V and J ends lost 4 bases and 3 bases, in that order; junction bases with no gene match: 7. This CDR3 has 14 amino acids. The CDR3 DNA follows: TGTGCCAGCAGCAATGGGGACAGTTTCTACGAGCAGTACTTC. Its protein is CASSNGDSFYEQYF. The whole variable domain, remainder taken from reference TRBV5-4 and TRBJ2-7, is ETGVTQSPTHLIKTRGQQVTLRCSSQSGHNTVSWYQQALGQGPQFIFQYYREEENGRGNFPPRFSGLQFPNYSSELNVNALELDDSALYLCASSNGDSFYEQYFGPGTRLTVT.

The chain recombines TRBV4-2 with TRBJ1-3; no reliable D call. Germline V gene sequence: CDR1 LGHNA, CDR2 YNFKEQ. The V gene lost 0 bases and the J gene lost 1 base, with 7 bases spanning the gap. This CDR3 spans 15 amino acids. As DNA, the CDR3 is TGTGCCAGCAGCCAAGAGGAGGGATCTGGAAACACCATATATTTT. As protein: CASSQEEGSGNTIYF.

J is TRBJ1-1 and V is TRBV10-3; 7 bases are shared with TRBD1. This CDR3 has 14 amino acids. Trimming removed 10 bases from V and 0 bases from J; junction bases left unmatched: 8. Germline V gene sequence: CDR1 ENHRY, CDR2 SYGVKD. The CDR3 DNA follows: TGTGCCAGCGGACAGGACGTTATGAACACTGAAGCTTTCTTT. Amino acids: CASGQDVMNTEAFF.

This clone was picked up a small number of times. This chain uses TRBV6-5 with TRBJ1-5; tentative D call: TRBD1 (6 bases). Trimming took 6 bases from V and 3 from J, leaving 15 bases between them. There are 15 residues in the CDR3. From germline, CDR1 is MNHEY and CDR2 SVGAGI. CDR3 bases: TGTGCCAGCAGCTCCAGTAGGGGGAACAATCAGCCCCAGCATTTT. It yields the protein CASSSSRGNNQPQHF.

J is TRBJ1-2 and V is TRBV28; D possibly corresponds to TRBD1 (5 bases). Germline-derived CDR1 and CDR2 are MDHEN and SYDVKM. V lost 2 bases and J 9 bases, leaving 13 bases between the germline ends. The CDR3 runs 13 residues. CDR3 protein: CASSLPEQARYTF. For the CDR3, the DNA is TGTGCCAGCAGTTTACCTGAACAGGCGCGCTACACCTTC.

This chain connects TRBV11-3 to TRBJ1-2, with 10 positions matching TRBD1. After removal of 8 bases from V and 3 bases from J, the junction contained 3 bases not matched to a gene. CDR1 and CDR2 (germline): SGHNT, YENEEA. CDR3 length: 13 amino acids. CDR3 residues: CASGDRGYYGYTF. The CDR3 DNA sequence: TGTGCCAGCGGGGACAGGGGCTACTATGGCTACACCTTC.

The chain carries TRBV7-8 and TRBJ2-1; maybe TRBD2 (5 bases). Germline V gives CDR1 SGHVS, CDR2 FQNEAQ. The CDR3 consists of 14 residues. The V and J ends lost 5 bases and 9 bases respectively, with 17 bases between them. The CDR3 protein is CASSQGEGIGEQFF. The CDR3 DNA follows: TGTGCCAGCAGCCAAGGAGAGGGAATCGGTGAGCAGTTCTTC.

The CDR3 region has the DNA TGTGCCAGCAGCTATACACCACAGGGAAGGACTGAAGCTTTCTTT. It codes for CASSYTPQGRTEAFF. The chain combines TRBV6-5 with TRBJ1-1; tentatively, D is TRBD1 (6 bases). The CDR3 is 15 amino acids. The germline CDR1 and CDR2 sequences are MNHEY and SVGAGI. The V end was cut by 6 bases, the J end by 5 bases, with 19 bases between.

This clone has only a few counts. The chain uses TRBV5-4 and TRBJ1-6; 7 bases fit TRBD1. Germline trimming cut 1 base from V and 6 bases from J; bases unmatched to any gene: 4. This CDR3 is 15 amino acids long. Germline V gene lookup returns CDR1 SGHNT and CDR2 YYREEE (reference sequence). CDR3 nucleotides: TGTGCCAGCAGCTTGAGGAACAGGGGTAATTCACCCCTCCACTTT. Encoded protein: CASSLRNRGNSPLHF.

V usage is TRBV4-1 and J usage is TRBJ1-3, with 8 bases aligning to TRBD1. Per the germline V gene, CDR1 is MGHRA and CDR2 is YSYEKL. The CDR3 has 15 amino acids. J lost 5 bases, V lost 4 bases, and 7 bases had no gene match. The CDR3 region has the DNA TGCGCCAGCAGCCCGGGACAGGCCCCAAGAAACACCATATATTTT. This codes for CASSPGQAPRNTIYF.

The chain combines TRBV28 with TRBJ1-2; 8 nucleotides agree with TRBD1. Losses at the gene ends were 7 bases for V and 4 bases for J; bases not matched to a gene: 5. The CDR3 extends over 13 amino acids. Germline V gene lookup returns CDR1 MDHEN and CDR2 SYDVKM. The CDR3, as DNA: TGTGCCAGCACCGTGACAGGGGCCTATGGCTACACCTTC. Its protein product is CASTVTGAYGYTF.

The chain links TRBV7-2 to TRBJ1-4; D remains unclear. V lost 2 bases and J lost 12, with 10 bases in between. Per the germline V gene, CDR1 is SGHTA and CDR2 is FQGNSA. There are 12 residues in the CDR3. CDR3 in amino acids: CASSLLMGELFF. The CDR3 region has the DNA TGTGCCAGCAGCTTATTAATGGGCGAACTGTTTTTT.

CDR3 loop: CASSPGPDGELFF. The CDR3 DNA is TGTGCCAGCTCACCAGGCCCAGACGGGGAGCTGTTTTTT. This chain uses TRBV18 with TRBJ2-2; no clear D. This CDR3 region has 13 residues. CDR1 and CDR2 (germline): KGHSH, LQKENI. V was pared by 2 bases and J by 7 bases, with 8 bases between.

The gene calls are TRBV6-5 and TRBJ1-2, with D perhaps TRBD1 (5 bases). Germline CDR1 and CDR2: MNHEY and SVGAGI. CDR3 length: 15 residues. Trimming stripped 0 bases from V and 8 bases from J, with 16 bases between. CDR3 residues: CASSYSRAGVGGYTF. CDR3 in DNA: TGTGCCAGCAGTTACTCGAGGGCGGGGGTTGGGGGCTACACCTTC.

This rearrangement joins TRBV6-2 or TRBV6-3 to TRBJ2-6; 8 bases are shared with TRBD2. The CDR3 extends over 19 amino acids. Germline lookup yields CDR1 MNHEY and CDR2 SVGEGT. J was trimmed by 1 base and V by 4 bases; bases with no gene match: 12. This CDR3 is CASSLGRVAGPSGANVLTF. The CDR3 DNA is TGTGCCAGCAGTTTAGGTCGGGTAGCGGGGCCATCTGGGGCCAACGTCCTGACTTTC.

This chain joins TRBV18 and TRBJ2-7, with a weak D call TRBD1 (5 bases). The V end was cut by 2 bases, the J end by 3 bases, with 8 bases between. The CDR3 has 13 residues. The germline CDR1 and CDR2 sequences are KGHSH and LQKENI. For the CDR3, the DNA is TGTGCCAGCTCACCAGGGGCAAACTACGAGCAGTACTTC. Its translation is CASSPGANYEQYF. The variable domain in full, completed from reference TRBV18 and TRBJ2-7, reads NAGVMQNPRHLVRRRGQEARLRCSPMKGHSHVYWYRQLPEEGLKFMVYLQKENIIDESGMPKERFSAEFPKEGPSILRIQQVVRGDSAAYFCASSPGANYEQYFGPGTRLTVT.